This TCR beta chain is drawn from a study of T cells in Graves' hyperthyroidism and ophthalmopathy. Amplification yielded TCR beta CDR3 regions, with RNA transcripts as the source. HTBI primers were employed in a first-round RT-PCR of the TCR CDR3. TCRdb re-called the multiplex PCR reads with MiXCR, one entry per CDR3 protein. This table has approximately 58,000 distinct CDR3 sequences, about 49% appearing once. In its sample, this clonotype was seen many times. The CDR3 has 14 residues. The germline gives CDR1 MNHEY, CDR2 SVGAGI. The V and J ends lost 8 bases and 6 bases, in that order; junction bases with no gene match: 13.

The clonotype originates from a woman in her 30s with Graves' ophthalmopathy. This chain uses TRBV6-5 with TRBJ2-7; 7 nucleotides match TRBD1. Sequenced sample: blood. In DNA, the CDR3 is TGTGCCAGCGCTCCCGGGACAGTTGGTTTCGAGCAGTACTTC. It encodes CASAPGTVGFEQYF.